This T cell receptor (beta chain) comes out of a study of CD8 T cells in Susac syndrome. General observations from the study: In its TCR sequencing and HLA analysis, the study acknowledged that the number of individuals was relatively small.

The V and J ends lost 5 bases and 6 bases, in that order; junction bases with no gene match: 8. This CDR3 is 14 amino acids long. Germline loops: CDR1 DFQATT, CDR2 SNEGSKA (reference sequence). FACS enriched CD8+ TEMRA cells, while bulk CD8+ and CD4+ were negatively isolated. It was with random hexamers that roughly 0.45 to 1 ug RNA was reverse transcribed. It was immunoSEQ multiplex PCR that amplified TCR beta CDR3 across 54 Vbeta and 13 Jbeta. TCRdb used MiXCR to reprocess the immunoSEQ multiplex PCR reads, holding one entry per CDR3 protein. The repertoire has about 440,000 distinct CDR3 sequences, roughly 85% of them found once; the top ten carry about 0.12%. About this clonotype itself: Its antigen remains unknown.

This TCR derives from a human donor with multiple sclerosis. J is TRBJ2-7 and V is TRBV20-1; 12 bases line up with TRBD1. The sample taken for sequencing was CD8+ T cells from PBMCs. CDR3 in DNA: TGCAGTGCTGAAACCGGGACAGGGGGCGCCGAGCAGTACTTC. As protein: CSAETGTGGAEQYF.